Shown below are 4 T cell receptor beta chains from a single sample sequenced in a study of blood T cell repertoires in COVID-19. Generated by immunoSEQ multiplex PCR, the TCRdb table keeps only in-frame clones and is missing some. This sample has about 220,000 clones; more than 75% occur once, and the top ten carry roughly 2%. The source material was peripheral blood. All receptors derive from a man aged 40-49 years with active or convalescent COVID-19.

As to this clone: Within the sample, other DNA sequences also encode this same CDR3. The chain combines TRBV15 with TRBJ2-7, with a tentative D call TRBD2 (6 bases). CDR1 and CDR2 from the germline V gene are LNHNV and YYDKDF (reference sequence). Trimming removed 0 bases from V and 4 bases from J, with 7 bases in between. The CDR3 runs to 13 residues. CDR3 nucleotides: TGTGCCACCAGCAGAGATCGGGGGTACGAGCAGTACTTC. Protein sequence: CATSRDRGYEQYF.

The rearrangement joins TRBV29-1 to TRBJ1-2; TRBD1 matches 8 bases. V shed 5 bases and J 0 bases; nucleotides not matched to a gene: 5. The CDR3 contains 14 residues. Germline V gene data show CDR1 as SQVTM and CDR2 as ANQGSEA. CDR3 nucleotides: TGCAGCGTTTTAACAGGGGGGCCTAACTATGGCTACACCTTC. Its protein is CSVLTGGPNYGYTF.

This clone has a single count. The chain recombines TRBV3-1 (or the pseudogene TRBV3-2) with TRBJ1-5; TRBD1 matches at 9 bases. The CDR3 totals 18 residues. J gave up 6 bases and V 2 bases, and 14 bases lay outside the gene matches. Germline assignment: CDR1 LGHDT and CDR2 YNNKEL (reference sequence). The CDR3 region has the DNA TGTGCCAGCAGCCAAACGGACCTTCTACAGGGGGCGGCTCAGCCCCAGCATTTT. It is translated as CASSQTDLLQGAAQPQHF.

V gene TRBV7-3 combines with J gene TRBJ1-1; D unclear. The CDR3 sequence is 13 residues long. With 5 bases removed from V and 1 base from J, the gap between germline ends came to 8 bases. Germline V gene data show CDR1 as SGHTA and CDR2 as FQGTGA. The CDR3 bases are TGTGCCAGCAGCGTCACACAGAACACTGAAGCTTTCTTT. It specifies CASSVTQNTEAFF.